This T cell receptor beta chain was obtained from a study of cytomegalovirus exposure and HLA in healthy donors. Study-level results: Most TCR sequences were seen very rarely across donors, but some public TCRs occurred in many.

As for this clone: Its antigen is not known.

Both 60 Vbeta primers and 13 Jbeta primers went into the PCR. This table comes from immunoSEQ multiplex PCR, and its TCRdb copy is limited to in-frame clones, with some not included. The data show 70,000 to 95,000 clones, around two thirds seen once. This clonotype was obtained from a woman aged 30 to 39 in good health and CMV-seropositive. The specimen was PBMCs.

CDR3 protein: CASSGRTGGGYGYTF. CDR3 bases: TGTGCCAGCAGTGGACGGACAGGGGGGGGCTATGGCTACACCTTC. The chain is built from TRBV27 and TRBJ1-2, with 10 bases fitting TRBD1. CDR1 and CDR2 from the germline V gene are MNHEY and SMNVEV (reference sequence). The V segment lost 5 bases and the J segment 4 bases; nucleotides outside the gene matches: 7. CDR3 length: 15 amino acids.